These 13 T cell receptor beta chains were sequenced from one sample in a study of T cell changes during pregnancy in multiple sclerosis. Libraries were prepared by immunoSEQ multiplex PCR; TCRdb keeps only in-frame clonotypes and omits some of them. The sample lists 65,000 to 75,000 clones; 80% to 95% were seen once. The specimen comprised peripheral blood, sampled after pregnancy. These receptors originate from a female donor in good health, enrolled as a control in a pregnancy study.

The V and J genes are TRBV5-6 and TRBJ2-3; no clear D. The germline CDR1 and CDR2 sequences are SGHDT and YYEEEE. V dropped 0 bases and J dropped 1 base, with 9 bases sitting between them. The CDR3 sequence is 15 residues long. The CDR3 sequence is CASSLGPTRTDTQYF. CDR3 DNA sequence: TGTGCCAGCAGCTTGGGGCCCACCCGCACAGATACGCAGTATTTT.

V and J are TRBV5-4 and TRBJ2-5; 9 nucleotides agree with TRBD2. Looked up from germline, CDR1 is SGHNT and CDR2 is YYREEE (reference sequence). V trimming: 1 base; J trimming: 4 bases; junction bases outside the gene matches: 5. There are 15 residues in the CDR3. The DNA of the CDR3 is TGTGCCAGCAGCTTGTGGCTAGCGGGGAGAGAGACCCAGTACTTC. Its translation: CASSLWLAGRETQYF. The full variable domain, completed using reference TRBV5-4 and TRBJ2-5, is ETGVTQSPTHLIKTRGQQVTLRCSSQSGHNTVSWYQQALGQGPQFIFQYYREEENGRGNFPPRFSGLQFPNYSSELNVNALELDDSALYLCASSLWLAGRETQYFGPGTRLLVL.

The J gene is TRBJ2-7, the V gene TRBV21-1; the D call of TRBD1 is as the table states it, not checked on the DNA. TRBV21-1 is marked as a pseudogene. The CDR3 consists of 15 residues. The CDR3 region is CASSKDREPSYEQYF. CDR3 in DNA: TGTGCCAGCAGCAAGGACAGGGAACCCTCCTACGAGCAGTACTTC.

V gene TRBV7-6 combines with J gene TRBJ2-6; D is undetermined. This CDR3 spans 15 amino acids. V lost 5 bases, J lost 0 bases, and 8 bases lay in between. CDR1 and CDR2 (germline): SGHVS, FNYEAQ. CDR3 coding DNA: TGTGCCAGCAGCCCTACTTACTCTGGGGCCAACGTCCTGACTTTC. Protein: CASSPTYSGANVLTF.

The CDR3 here is CASSLGSGVLYEQYF. CDR3 in DNA: TGTGCCAGCAGCTTAGGGAGCGGGGTCCTCTACGAGCAGTACTTC. The rearrangement links TRBV11-2 to TRBJ2-7; 7 nucleotides match TRBD2. Trimming removed 1 base from V and 3 bases from J; junction bases left unmatched: 6. CDR3 size: 15 residues. CDR1 and CDR2 from the germline V gene are SGHAT and FQNNGV.

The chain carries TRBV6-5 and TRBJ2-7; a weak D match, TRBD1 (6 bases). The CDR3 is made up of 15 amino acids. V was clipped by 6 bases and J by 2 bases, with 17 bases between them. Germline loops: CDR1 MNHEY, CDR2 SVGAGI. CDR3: CASSPSPPGAYEQYF. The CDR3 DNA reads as TGTGCCAGCAGCCCCAGTCCCCCAGGGGCCTACGAGCAGTACTTC.

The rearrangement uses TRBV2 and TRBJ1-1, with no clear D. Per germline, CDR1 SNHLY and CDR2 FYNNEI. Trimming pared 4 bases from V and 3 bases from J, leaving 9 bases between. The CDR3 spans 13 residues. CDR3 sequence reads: CASSATGHTEAFF. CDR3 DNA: TGTGCCAGCAGTGCTACGGGTCACACTGAAGCTTTCTTT.

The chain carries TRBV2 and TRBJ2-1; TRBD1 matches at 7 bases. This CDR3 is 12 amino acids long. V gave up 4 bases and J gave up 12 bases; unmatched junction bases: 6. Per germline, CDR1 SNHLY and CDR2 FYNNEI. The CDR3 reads CASSGRQGSQFF. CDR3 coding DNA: TGTGCCAGCAGTGGGCGACAGGGCTCGCAGTTCTTC.

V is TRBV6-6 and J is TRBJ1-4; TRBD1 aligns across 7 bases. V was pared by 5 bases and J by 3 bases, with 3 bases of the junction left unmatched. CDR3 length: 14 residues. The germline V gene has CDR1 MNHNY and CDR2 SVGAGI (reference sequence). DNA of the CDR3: TGTGCCAGCAGTCGACAGGGTCCTAATGAAAAACTGTTTTTT. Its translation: CASSRQGPNEKLFF.

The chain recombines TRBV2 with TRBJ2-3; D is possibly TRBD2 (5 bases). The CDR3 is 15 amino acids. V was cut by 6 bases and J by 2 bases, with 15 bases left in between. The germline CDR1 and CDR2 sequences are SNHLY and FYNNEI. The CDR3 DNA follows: TGTGCCAGCAGAGGAGGTGGGCCCTCCACAGATACGCAGTATTTT. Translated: CASRGGGPSTDTQYF.

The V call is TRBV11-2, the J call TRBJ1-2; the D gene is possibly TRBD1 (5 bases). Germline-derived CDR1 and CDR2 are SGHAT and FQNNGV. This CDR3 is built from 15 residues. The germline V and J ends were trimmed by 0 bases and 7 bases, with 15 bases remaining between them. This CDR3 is CASSLDPWGAGGYTF. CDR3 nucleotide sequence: TGTGCCAGCAGCTTAGATCCGTGGGGCGCCGGTGGCTACACCTTC.

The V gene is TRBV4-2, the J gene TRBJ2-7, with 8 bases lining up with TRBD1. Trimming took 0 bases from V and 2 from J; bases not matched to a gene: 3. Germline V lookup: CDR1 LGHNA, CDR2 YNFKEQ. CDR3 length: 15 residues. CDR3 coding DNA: TGTGCCAGCAGCCAAGACGGGACAGGTCCCTACGAGCAGTACTTC. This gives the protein CASSQDGTGPYEQYF.

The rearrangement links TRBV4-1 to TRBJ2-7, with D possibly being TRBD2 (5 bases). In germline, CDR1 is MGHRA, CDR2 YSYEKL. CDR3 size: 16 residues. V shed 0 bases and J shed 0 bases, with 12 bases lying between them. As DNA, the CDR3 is TGCGCCAGCAGCCAAGAAAGCGGCGAACTCTCCTACGAGCAGTACTTC. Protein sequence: CASSQESGELSYEQYF.